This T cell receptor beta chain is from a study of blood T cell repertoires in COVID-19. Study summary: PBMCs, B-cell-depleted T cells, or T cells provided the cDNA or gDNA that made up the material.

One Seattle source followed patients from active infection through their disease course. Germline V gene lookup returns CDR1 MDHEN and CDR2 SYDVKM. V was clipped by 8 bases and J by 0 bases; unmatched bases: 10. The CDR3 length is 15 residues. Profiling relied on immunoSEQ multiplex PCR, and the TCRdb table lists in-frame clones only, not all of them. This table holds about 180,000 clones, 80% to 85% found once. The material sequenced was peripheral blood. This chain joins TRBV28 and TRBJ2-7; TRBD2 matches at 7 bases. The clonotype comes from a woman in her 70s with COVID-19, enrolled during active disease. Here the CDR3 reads CASGGGLVPSYEQYF. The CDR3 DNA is TGTGCCAGCGGGGGGGGATTGGTCCCCTCCTACGAGCAGTACTTC.